This T cell receptor (beta chain) was retrieved from a study of OX40 agonist ivuxolimab in advanced cancers. Study-level information: The treatment was a fully human IgG2 OX40 agonist, ivuxolimab.

Repertoires were generated with immunoSEQ multiplex PCR, while TCRdb's copy carries only in-frame clones and drops some. The top ten hold 0.22% of the sample, which has under 90,000 clones, approximately 85% seen once. The J segment lost 5 bases and the V segment lost 6 bases, leaving 5 bases of the junction unmatched. CDR1 SGHAT and CDR2 FQDESV come from the germline V gene (reference sequence). This CDR3 comprises 13 residues. The receptor was isolated from an adult with an advanced solid tumor such as melanoma, head and neck, liver or kidney cancer. This sequence joins TRBV11-1 and TRBJ1-2, with TRBD1 matching over 8 bases. The sequenced sample was CD4+ or CD8+ T cells sorted from blood, obtained in a trial of the OX40 agonist ivuxolimab. CDR3 region: CASSQDRAYGYTF. DNA of the CDR3: TGTGCCAGCAGTCAGGACAGGGCTTATGGCTACACCTTC.